The 14 T cell receptor beta chains below were found in one sample sequenced in a study of blood T cell repertoires in COVID-19. Profiling relied on immunoSEQ multiplex PCR, and the TCRdb table lists in-frame clones only, not all of them. The table lists approximately 150,000 clones, 65% to 85% of them singletons. The sequencing input was peripheral blood. These receptors originate from a man in his fifties or sixties with active or convalescent COVID-19.

This clone was seen a few times. V usage is TRBV7-2 and J usage is TRBJ1-2, with 7 positions matching TRBD1. Germline V gene lookup returns CDR1 SGHTA and CDR2 FQGNSA. This CDR3 has 14 amino acids. The J segment lost 9 bases and the V segment lost 0 bases, leaving 7 bases of the junction unmatched. The CDR3 DNA follows: TGTGCCAGCAGCTTAGCCGACAGGGCAAACAGCTACACCTTC. This gives the protein CASSLADRANSYTF.

In its sample, this clone was seen a few times. The chain joins TRBV6-5 to TRBJ1-2; D perhaps matches TRBD1 (6 bases). Looked up from germline, CDR1 is MNHEY and CDR2 is SVGAGI. This CDR3 has 14 residues. V lost 5 bases and J 7 bases, leaving 17 bases between the germline ends. CDR3 in amino acids: CASSLGEGEGGYTF. CDR3 nucleotides: TGTGCCAGCAGTCTGGGGGAGGGGGAGGGTGGCTACACCTTC.

Written as DNA, the CDR3 is TGTGCCAGCAGTAGTAGCGGGAAGGGGGAGACCCAGTACTTC. Translating gives CASSSSGKGETQYF. The V and J genes are TRBV28 and TRBJ2-5; 8 nucleotides match TRBD2. The V gene's germline CDR1 is MDHEN and CDR2 SYDVKM. The CDR3 sequence is 14 residues long. V was clipped by 5 bases and J by 5 bases; unmatched bases: 7.

This chain connects TRBV7-9 to TRBJ2-7; no clear D gene. The CDR3 totals 13 residues. Germline CDR1 reads SEHNR; CDR2 reads FQNEAQ (reference sequence). Trimming shortened V by 0 bases and J by 6 bases, and 9 bases separated the two germline ends. CDR3 residues: CASSLAGDGEQYF. The CDR3, as DNA: TGTGCCAGCAGCTTAGCGGGCGACGGCGAGCAGTACTTC.

The chain joins TRBV27 to TRBJ2-4, with D maybe TRBD2 (7 bases). The CDR3 has 13 amino acids. Germline V gives CDR1 MNHEY, CDR2 SMNVEV (reference sequence). With 2 bases removed from V and 8 bases from J, the gap between germline ends came to 10 bases. The DNA of the CDR3 is TGTGCCAGCAGTTTAAGGGGGGGGGACATTCAGTACTTC. This sequence encodes CASSLRGGDIQYF.

V usage is TRBV3-1 (or the pseudogene TRBV3-2) and J usage is TRBJ2-3, with D possibly being TRBD2 (5 bases). The V gene lost 5 bases and the J gene lost 0 bases, with 12 bases spanning the gap. The CDR3 contains 15 residues. Germline loops: CDR1 LGHDT, CDR2 YNNKEL (reference sequence). The CDR3 reads CASSSTSSSTDTQYF. The CDR3 nucleotides are TGTGCCAGCAGCTCTACTAGTTCTAGCACAGATACGCAGTATTTT.

V gene TRBV6-6 combines with J gene TRBJ2-7; TRBD1 agrees at 8 bases. This CDR3 region has 15 residues. V was pared by 5 bases and J by 1 base, with 7 bases of the junction left unmatched. Looked up from germline, CDR1 is MNHNY and CDR2 is SVGAGI (reference sequence). CDR3 bases: TGTGCCAGCAGTAGGCCGACAGGGGTTTCCTACGAGCAGTACTTC. Translating gives CASSRPTGVSYEQYF.

The chain combines TRBV3-1 (or the pseudogene TRBV3-2) with TRBJ1-2; no clear D. V shed 4 bases and J shed 2 bases, with 11 bases lying between them. The CDR3 extends over 14 amino acids. The germline gives CDR1 LGHDT, CDR2 YNNKEL (reference sequence). In nucleotides, the CDR3 is TGTGCCAGCAGCCCCCCCCGCGGGAACTATGGCTACACCTTC. Amino acid sequence: CASSPPRGNYGYTF.

The genes are TRBV12-3 or TRBV12-4 and TRBJ2-7; D gene unclear. Trimming took 3 bases from V and 7 from J, leaving 10 bases between them. This CDR3 contains 12 residues. DNA of the CDR3: TGTGCCAGCAGTTTGTTTGGCAAGGAGCAGTACTTC. This codes for CASSLFGKEQYF.

The V gene is TRBV4-1, the J gene TRBJ1-5; no clear D gene. The germline V gene has CDR1 MGHRA and CDR2 YSYEKL. V dropped 4 bases and J dropped 2 bases, with 18 bases sitting between them. This CDR3 comprises 17 residues. CDR3 DNA sequence: TGCGCCAGCAGCCCCCAGGTGCACTTCCAGGGCAATCAGCCCCAGCATTTT. Protein sequence: CASSPQVHFQGNQPQHF.

The chain has TRBV6-6 and TRBJ2-2; D perhaps matches TRBD2 (5 bases). This CDR3 region has 15 residues. The ends were cut back, 1 base at V and 6 bases at J, with 12 bases in the middle. Germline CDR1 and CDR2: MNHNY and SVGAGI (reference sequence). This CDR3 is CASSYLAGPAGELFF. The DNA of the CDR3 is TGTGCCAGCAGTTACTTGGCGGGCCCCGCCGGGGAGCTGTTTTTT.

This clone was recorded only once. The V gene is TRBV29-1, the J gene TRBJ1-4; no definite D call. The CDR3 extends over 11 amino acids. The germline CDR1 and CDR2 sequences are SQVTM and ANQGSEA. Trimming took 7 bases from V and 5 from J, leaving 8 bases between them. CDR3: CSARGNEKLFF. In DNA form, the CDR3 reads TGCAGCGCGAGAGGGAATGAAAAACTGTTTTTT.

This sequence joins TRBV27 and TRBJ1-6, with 11 bases fitting TRBD1. Trimming removed 6 bases from V and 7 bases from J; junction bases left unmatched: 11. Germline V gene lookup returns CDR1 MNHEY and CDR2 SMNVEV (reference sequence). CDR3 length: 17 residues. In nucleotides, the CDR3 is TGTGCCAGCAGACGGACAGGGGGCGCCGCAAGCAATTCACCCCTCCACTTT. Translation: CASRRTGGAASNSPLHF.

The V gene is TRBV29-1, the J gene TRBJ1-5, with D unclear. V dropped 5 bases and J dropped 2 bases, with 7 bases sitting between them. The CDR3 totals 12 residues. CDR1 is SQVTM, CDR2 ANQGSEA, per germline. This chain's CDR3 is CSVTDGNQPQHF. The CDR3 DNA reads TGCAGCGTTACAGACGGCAATCAGCCCCAGCATTTT.